One and the same sample provided the 26 T cell receptor beta chains below, sequenced in a study of cytomegalovirus exposure and HLA in healthy donors. Researchers ran the PCR with 60 Vbeta and 13 Jbeta primers. Clones were sequenced by immunoSEQ multiplex PCR, and TCRdb holds only the in-frame ones, with some missing. The sample yields about 190,000 clones, about 81% seen once. The sample was PBMCs. The receptor set was obtained from a young man in good health and CMV-seropositive.

This chain joins TRBV7-2 and TRBJ1-6, with 7 bases fitting TRBD1. Germline CDR1 is SGHTA and CDR2 is FQGNSA. The CDR3 contains 16 residues. The ends lost 4 bases at V and 7 bases at J; junction bases unmatched: 10. The CDR3 DNA sequence: TGTGCCAGCAGCTCCCGTCGGGACAGACTAAATTCACCCCTCCACTTT. As protein: CASSSRRDRLNSPLHF.

The chain links TRBV6-5 to TRBJ1-2, with a tentative D call TRBD1 (6 bases). The CDR3 is 14 amino acids. From germline, CDR1 is MNHEY and CDR2 SVGAGI. The V end lost 2 bases, the J end lost 7 bases, and 14 bases lay between the germline ends. The CDR3 loop reads CASSYGRGAFGYTF. CDR3 in DNA: TGTGCCAGCAGTTACGGCAGGGGCGCCTTTGGCTACACCTTC.

In this sample, this clone turned up once. The chain is built from TRBV5-1 and TRBJ2-3; 9 bases fit TRBD2. V gave up 3 bases and J gave up 3 bases; unmatched junction bases: 8. This CDR3 is 16 amino acids long. Germline V gene data show CDR1 as SGHRS and CDR2 as YFSETQ. The CDR3 here is CASSSLAGAGTDTQYF. CDR3 DNA: TGCGCCAGCAGCTCTTTAGCGGGAGCTGGTACAGATACGCAGTATTTT.

This chain links TRBV4-3 with TRBJ2-7; TRBD2 matches at 7 bases. With V trimmed by 3 bases and J by 7 bases, 3 bases remained unmatched. The CDR3 consists of 12 residues. CDR1 LGHNA and CDR2 YSLEER come from the germline V gene. The CDR3 region has the DNA TGCGCCAGCAGCCAGGGGGGGGGAGAGCAGTACTTC. This gives the protein CASSQGGGEQYF.

The chain carries TRBV30 and TRBJ2-7; the D gene is possibly TRBD1 (5 bases). This CDR3 has 15 residues. V was clipped by 5 bases and J by 2 bases, with 19 bases between them. Germline V gives CDR1 GTSNPN, CDR2 SVGIG (reference sequence). The CDR3 nucleotides read TGTGCCTGGGGCCCCCTCACAGGTGTCGCCTACGAGCAGTACTTC. Translated, it gives CAWGPLTGVAYEQYF.

In this sample, this clone turned up a few times. The genes are TRBV4-1 and TRBJ2-7, with D unresolved. Germline lookup yields CDR1 MGHRA and CDR2 YSYEKL. CDR3 length: 14 residues. Trimming pared 1 base from V and 2 bases from J, leaving 9 bases between. In DNA, the CDR3 is TGCGCCAGCAGCCAAGCCCTTACGGCCTACGAGCAGTACTTC. Protein: CASSQALTAYEQYF.

This clone showed up just once. The chain recombines TRBV9 with TRBJ2-2; D might be TRBD2 (7 bases). The CDR3 loop spans 14 amino acids. Germline CDR1 SGDLS, CDR2 YYNGEE. The V gene lost 8 bases and the J gene lost 0 bases, with 11 bases spanning the gap. The CDR3 nucleotides are TGTGCCAGTAGGGGGGGGTCGAACACCGGGGAGCTGTTTTTT. Translation gives CASRGGSNTGELFF.

This chain connects TRBV30 to TRBJ1-1; D is perhaps TRBD1 (6 bases). Germline V gene lookup returns CDR1 GTSNPN and CDR2 SVGIG (reference sequence). CDR3 length: 15 amino acids. V lost 0 bases to trimming and J lost 2 bases, with 13 bases between them. The CDR3 here is CAWSVQVDRNTEAFF. As DNA, the CDR3 is TGTGCCTGGAGTGTACAGGTGGACAGAAACACTGAAGCTTTCTTT. Complete variable domain (other parts from reference TRBV30 and TRBJ1-1): SQTIHQWPATLVQPVGSPLSLECTVEGTSNPNLYWYRQAAGRGLQLLFYSVGIGQISSEVPQNLSASRPQDRQFILSSKKLLLSDSGFYLCAWSVQVDRNTEAFFGQGTRLTVV.

The rearrangement uses TRBV5-1 and TRBJ2-2, with 9 positions matching TRBD2. CDR1 is SGHRS and CDR2 is YFSETQ in the germline V gene. V gave up 2 bases and J gave up 5 bases; unmatched junction bases: 10. This CDR3 spans 17 amino acids. CDR3 bases: TGCGCCAGCAGCTTAGGCCAGCGGGGGGCCGAAACCGGGGAGCTGTTTTTT. Protein sequence: CASSLGQRGAETGELFF.

CDR3 amino acids: CATSRDGGRGLDQETQYF. The CDR3 region has the DNA TGTGCCACCAGCAGAGATGGGGGGAGGGGACTCGACCAAGAGACCCAGTACTTC. The chain uses TRBV15 and TRBJ2-5, with 7 bases that match TRBD2. The V gene end was trimmed by 0 bases and the J gene end by 0 bases; junction bases not matched to a gene: 10. The germline V gene has CDR1 LNHNV and CDR2 YYDKDF (reference sequence). The CDR3 is 18 amino acids.

The gene calls are TRBV6-6 and TRBJ1-5; tentatively, D is TRBD1 (5 bases). The CDR3 contains 15 residues. Per germline, CDR1 MNHNY and CDR2 SVGAGI (reference sequence). The ends were cut back, 4 bases at V and 5 bases at J, with 15 bases in the middle. In nucleotides, the CDR3 is TGTGCCAGCAGTTCCGCGGGGGGGATGTATCAGCCCCAGCATTTT. Its translation is CASSSAGGMYQPQHF.

The genes are TRBV9 and TRBJ2-1; 12 positions agree with TRBD1. The germline V gene encodes CDR1 SGDLS and CDR2 YYNGEE. J lost 7 bases, V lost 2 bases, and 4 bases had no gene match. CDR3 length: 15 amino acids. The chain's CDR3 is CASSVRDRGLNEQFF. In DNA, the CDR3 is TGTGCCAGCAGCGTTCGGGACAGGGGGCTGAATGAGCAGTTCTTC. The full variable domain, in which reference TRBV9 and TRBJ2-1 provide the parts outside the CDR3, is DSGVTQTPKHLITATGQRVTLRCSPRSGDLSVYWYQQSLDQGLQFLIQYYNGEERAKGNILERFSAQQFPDLHSELNLSSLELGDSALYFCASSVRDRGLNEQFFGPGTRLTVL.

The rearrangement uses TRBV28 and TRBJ2-7, with D possibly being TRBD2 (6 bases). The V end lost 8 bases, the J end lost 0 bases, and 14 bases lay between the germline ends. Germline V gene lookup returns CDR1 MDHEN and CDR2 SYDVKM. The CDR3 covers 14 residues. Written as DNA, the CDR3 is TGTGCCAGCTACTCGGGGGATAGCTCCTACGAGCAGTACTTC. Residues: CASYSGDSSYEQYF.

This clone was seen only once. The same CDR3 also results from other DNA sequences found in this sample. This chain uses TRBV6-5 with TRBJ1-2, with D perhaps TRBD1 (6 bases). Trimming pared 6 bases from V and 1 base from J, leaving 9 bases between. Germline assignment: CDR1 MNHEY and CDR2 SVGAGI. The CDR3 length is 13 residues. This chain's CDR3 is CASRQGRNYGYTF. CDR3 sequence (DNA): TGTGCCAGCAGACAGGGTCGTAACTATGGCTACACCTTC.

The V call is TRBV5-1, the J call TRBJ2-7; 10 nucleotides align to TRBD1. Germline V CDR1 and CDR2: SGHRS, YFSETQ. V lost 4 bases and J lost 4; bases outside the gene matches: 5. The CDR3 has 14 amino acids. CDR3 sequence: CASSTTGGLYEQYF. CDR3 nucleotides: TGCGCCAGCAGCACGACAGGGGGCCTTTACGAGCAGTACTTC.

This clone occurred a few times. The CDR3 DNA is TGTGCCAGCAGCCCTCCCCAGGGACCCCTCCACTTT. Translating gives CASSPPQGPLHF. V and J are TRBV7-6 and TRBJ1-6; weak D call: TRBD1 (5 bases). The V end was cut by 5 bases, the J end by 12 bases, with 11 bases between. CDR1 and CDR2 from the germline V gene are SGHVS and FNYEAQ. This CDR3 has 12 amino acids.

A word on this clone: Compared with germline, one end of the junction differs, possibly owing to a read error. The rearrangement uses TRBV2 and TRBJ1-1; D uncertain. The CDR3 spans 8 residues. Germline V CDR1 and CDR2: SNHLY, FYNNEI. The CDR3 DNA reads as TGTGCCAGCAGTTCACCGGGTTTT. Encoded protein: CASSSPGF.

This clone was detected only once. J is TRBJ2-1 and V is TRBV5-1; 12 bases line up with TRBD1. This CDR3 has 16 amino acids. The junction had 6 bases not matched to a gene; V was cut back by 0 bases and J by 8 bases. CDR1 and CDR2 (germline): SGHRS, YFSETQ. This CDR3 is CASSLGGTGGEHEQFF. DNA for the CDR3: TGCGCCAGCAGCTTGGGCGGGACAGGGGGCGAACATGAGCAGTTCTTC.

The V gene is TRBV30, the J gene TRBJ1-6; 9 bases match TRBD1. From germline, CDR1 is GTSNPN and CDR2 SVGIG (reference sequence). The CDR3 runs to 13 residues. V was clipped by 3 bases and J by 11 bases; unmatched bases: 5. CDR3 DNA sequence: TGTGCCTGGAGGGGACAGGGTCGGACACCCCTCCACTTT. It translates to CAWRGQGRTPLHF.

This clone showed up just a few times. The rearrangement links TRBV6-5 to TRBJ2-3; TRBD1 might be the D (5 bases). This CDR3 contains 15 residues. Germline values: CDR1 MNHEY, CDR2 SVGAGI. The V end was cut by 5 bases, the J end by 0 bases, with 12 bases between. The CDR3 loop is CASSPYRSSTDTQYF. CDR3 DNA sequence: TGTGCCAGCAGTCCATACAGGTCTAGCACAGATACGCAGTATTTT.

V gene TRBV10-3 combines with J gene TRBJ2-5; D uncertain. This CDR3 has 12 residues. Germline lookup yields CDR1 ENHRY and CDR2 SYGVKD. Trimming removed 0 bases at V and 5 bases at J, with 4 bases between. The CDR3 spells CAISESRETQYF. The CDR3 DNA follows: TGTGCCATCAGTGAGTCTCGGGAGACCCAGTACTTC.

The chain employs TRBV18 and TRBJ2-7, with D unresolved. Germline CDR1 reads KGHSH; CDR2 reads LQKENI. There are 16 residues in the CDR3. V lost 1 base to trimming and J lost 3 bases, with 16 bases between them. Here the CDR3 DNA reads TGTGCCAGCTCACCACGTCTATCCGACACCTACTACGAGCAGTACTTC. Residues: CASSPRLSDTYYEQYF. Together with reference TRBV18 and TRBJ2-7, the CDR3 gives the full variable domain: NAGVMQNPRHLVRRRGQEARLRCSPMKGHSHVYWYRQLPEEGLKFMVYLQKENIIDESGMPKERFSAEFPKEGPSILRIQQVVRGDSAAYFCASSPRLSDTYYEQYFGPGTRLTVT.

The J gene is TRBJ2-7, the V gene TRBV30; no clear D. The V end lost 2 bases, the J end lost 4 bases, and 9 bases lay between the germline ends. Germline CDR1 reads GTSNPN; CDR2 reads SVGIG (reference sequence). CDR3 length: 12 residues. CDR3 bases: TGTGCCTGGAGTATAAGCCCTTACGAGCAGTACTTC. Its translation is CAWSISPYEQYF.

CDR3 DNA sequence: TGTGCCAGCAGTCGGACAGGGAGGGCGCCTGAAAAACTGTTTTTT. Translating it yields CASSRTGRAPEKLFF. This chain links TRBV6-5 with TRBJ1-4, with 8 bases fitting TRBD1. The germline V gene encodes CDR1 MNHEY and CDR2 SVGAGI. The length of the CDR3 is 15 residues. V dropped 5 bases and J dropped 7; count of bases not matched to a gene: 9.

The J gene is TRBJ2-1, the V gene TRBV7-3; 10 nucleotides line up with TRBD2. Germline CDR1 SGHTA, CDR2 FQGTGA. The CDR3 has 19 amino acids. The V segment lost 1 base and the J segment 2 bases; nucleotides outside the gene matches: 11. The CDR3 loop is CASSLNPSGSVPPYNEQFF. The DNA for the CDR3 is TGTGCCAGCAGCTTAAACCCTAGCGGGAGTGTTCCCCCCTACAATGAGCAGTTCTTC.

The genes are TRBV7-6 and TRBJ2-1; D remains ambiguous. The CDR3 consists of 14 residues. The germline V gene encodes CDR1 SGHVS and CDR2 FNYEAQ. Trimming removed 3 bases at V and 2 bases at J, with 8 bases between. CDR3: CASSFGDTYNEQFF. In DNA, the CDR3 is TGTGCCAGCAGCTTCGGAGATACCTACAATGAGCAGTTCTTC. The variable domain in full, with the rest retrieved from reference TRBV7-6 and TRBJ2-1, is GAGVSQSPRYKVTKRGQDVALRCDPISGHVSLYWYRQALGQGPEFLTYFNYEAQQDKSGLPNDRFSAERPEGSISTLTIQRTEQRDSAMYRCASSFGDTYNEQFFGPGTRLTVL.